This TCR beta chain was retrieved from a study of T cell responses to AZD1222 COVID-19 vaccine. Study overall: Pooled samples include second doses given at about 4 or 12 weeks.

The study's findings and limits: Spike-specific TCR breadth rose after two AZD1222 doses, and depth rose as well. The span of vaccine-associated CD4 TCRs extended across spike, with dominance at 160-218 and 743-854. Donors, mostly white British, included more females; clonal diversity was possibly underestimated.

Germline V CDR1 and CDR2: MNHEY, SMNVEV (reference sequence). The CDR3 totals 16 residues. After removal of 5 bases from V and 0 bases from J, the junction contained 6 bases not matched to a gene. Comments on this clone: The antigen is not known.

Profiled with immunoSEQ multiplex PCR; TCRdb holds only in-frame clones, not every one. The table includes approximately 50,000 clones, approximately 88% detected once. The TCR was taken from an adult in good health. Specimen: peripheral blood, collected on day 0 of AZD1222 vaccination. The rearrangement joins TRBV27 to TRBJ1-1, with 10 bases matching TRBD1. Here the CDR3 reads CASSRWTGGMNTEAFF. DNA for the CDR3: TGTGCCAGCAGTCGTTGGACAGGGGGAATGAACACTGAAGCTTTCTTT.